The clone carrying this TCR beta chain has a single count. This CDR3 is built from 15 residues. Germline lookup yields CDR1 MNHNY and CDR2 SVGAGI (reference sequence). The junction had 1 base not matched to a gene; V was cut back by 0 bases and J by 1 base. The data were produced by immunoSEQ multiplex PCR, yet TCRdb's version contains in-frame clones alone and is incomplete. The data show tens of thousands of clones, with approximately 86% seen just once and under 6.5% held by the top ten. The data derive from a study of technical replicates of blood from a few donors. The chain combines TRBV6-6 with TRBJ2-3, with TRBD2 identical over 7 bases. This TCR derives from a human donor in good health. Some clones in this sample may be carry-over from other donors' samples. The sequenced sample consisted of PBMCs. CDR3 region: CASSYSSGGTDTQYF. CDR3 DNA sequence: TGTGCCAGCAGTTACTCGAGCGGGGGCACAGATACGCAGTATTTT.